The sequence of this T cell receptor (beta chain) was determined in a study of graft-versus-host responses after intestinal transplantation (dated by TCRdb to the early 2020s). Regarding the research as a whole: The transplants that recipients got were multivisceral, liver-intestinal, or isolated intestinal. Every recipient was given anti-thymocyte globulin induction, followed by roughly 3 years of maintenance tacrolimus and steroids. Graft-versus-host and host-versus-graft alloreactive T cell clones were tracked in the graft, circulation and bone marrow after intestinal transplantation using bulk TCR-beta CDR3 sequencing. Alloreactive clones were identified by sequencing pre-transplant mixed lymphocyte reaction products and comparing them with unstimulated pre-transplant donor and recipient T cells. The cohort enrolled around 23 intestinal transplant recipients including one retransplant, and 3 patients lacking pretransplant specimens were excluded. Donor T cell macrochimerism was defined as a peak of at least 4% donor T cells among recipient peripheral blood mononuclear cells. Instead of going to the commercial service, samples from three later patients were sequenced in-house on an Illumina MiSeq and processed with MiXCR. Overall study outcomes, separate from this receptor: The relatively low number and heterogeneity of intestinal transplant patients limited the conclusions. Early after transplant, peak levels of circulating GvH clones were associated with declines in HvG clones. In patients with donor T cell macrochimerism, the allografts had high GvH to HvG T cell clonal ratios. GvH clones were found in recipient bone marrow, and some of the GvH clones appeared earlier in ileal mucosa or blood, which is consistent with an intestinal mucosal origin.

A word on this clone: There is no known antigen for this receptor. No much larger clone exists at a distance of one base, and base qualities are not known.

The CDR3, from cysteine to phenylalanine, totals 16 residues. Of all the DNA, just the CDR3 is kept, 48 bases in frame from base 1. Looking up the germline V gene yields CDR1 SGHRS and CDR2 YFSETQ. Unmatched junction bases come to 4, with V trimmed by 1 base and J by 1 base. What the time point label conveys for this sample: cells obtained before transplantation from donor or recipient. CD3+CD4+ and CD3+CD8+ populations were FACS-sorted from unstimulated pre-transplant donor and recipient cells taken from spleen or lymph nodes. The library came from the immunoSEQ multiplex PCR assay. For most patients, genomic DNA was isolated using the Qiagen DNeasy Blood and Tissue Kit and was shipped frozen to Adaptive Biotechnologies for TCR sequencing. For most patients, high-throughput TCR-beta CDR3 sequencing of genomic DNA was performed by Adaptive Biotechnologies. In the authors' own workflow: Adaptive's ImmunoSEQ software supplied the TCR sequencing data for around 19 patients, while MiXCR and VDJtools were used to process a few other patients. To correct CD4 versus CD8 sorting errors, sequences present in both subsets at a frequency ratio below 5:1 were removed. Because the origin of CDR3 nucleotide sequences shared between donor and recipient could not be assigned, those sequences were removed. At least 2-fold expansion over unstimulated cells and a minimum CFSE-low frequency of 0.002% (template counts) or 0.001% (read counts) were required for clones to be classified as alloreactive. Clones were considered mappable if detected in sequenced pre-transplant spleen, lymph node, or MLR CFSE-low populations of the donor or recipient. The cumulative frequency of alloreactive clones was calculated as a percentage of all sequences, weighted by copy number. In TCRdb, the immuneACCESS table is reduced to in-frame sequences with V and J assigned. These tables do not hold every clone; where another copy was compared, an unresolved V gene accounts for under half, and the others remain unexplained. V and J calls and clone size come straight from that table; D and trimming were deduced from the DNA. For this sample there are 85,000 to 90,000 clones; 80% to 95% appear just once. The ten largest make up approximately 0.32% of the sample.

The rearranged segments are TRBV5-1 and TRBJ2-1; TRBD2 fits 8 bases in the junction. The sequences come from unstimulated CD4+ T cells sorted from spleen or lymph node cells, collected before transplant. The sequence came from a human donor who was the organ donor for an intestinal transplant. The CDR3 in this case is CASSLTTGGSYNEQFF. The DNA is as follows: TGCGCCAGCAGCTTGACGACGGGAGGGTCCTACAATGAGCAGTTCTTC. This CDR3, with the reference TRBV5-1 and TRBJ2-1 proteins standing in past its ends, gives the full variable domain KAGVTQTPRYLIKTRGQQVTLSCSPISGHRSVSWYQQTPGQGLQFLFEYFSETQRNKGNFPGRFSGRQFSNSRSEMNVSTLELGDSALYLCASSLTTGGSYNEQFFGPGTRLTVL.